A single sample is the source of the 4 T cell receptor beta chains below, sequenced in a study of T cells in Graves' hyperthyroidism and ophthalmopathy. What was amplified from RNA transcripts were TCR beta CDR3 regions. A set of HTBI primers served as the primers for a first-round RT-PCR of the TCR CDR3. Each CDR3 protein is one row after TCRdb ran MiXCR on the multiplex PCR reads. The sample gives 660,000 or so distinct CDR3 sequences, less than 25% of which show up once; around a third is in the top ten. Sample: blood. The receptors were sampled from a man younger than 45 with Graves' ophthalmopathy.

This clonotype came up a few times. The rearrangement joins TRBV7-9 to TRBJ2-1; tentatively, D is TRBD1 or TRBD2 (5 bases each). Germline CDR1 and CDR2: SEHNR and FQNEAQ (reference sequence). This CDR3 contains 15 residues. V lost 5 bases, J lost 9 bases, and 20 bases lay in between. This CDR3 reads CASSPGRQAFGEQFF. The CDR3 bases are TGTGCCAGCAGCCCGGGACGGCAGGCCTTCGGTGAGCAGTTCTTC.

CDR3 nucleotides: TGTGCCTGGGGAGGGGGTGGGGCCGCCCTCCCTCAGTACTTC. Translated, it gives CAWGGGGAALPQYF. The J gene is TRBJ2-4, the V gene TRBV30; tentatively, D is TRBD1 or TRBD2 (6 bases each). From germline, CDR1 is GTSNPN and CDR2 SVGIG (reference sequence). This CDR3 is 14 amino acids long. V was shortened by 5 bases and J by 12 bases, with 23 bases between the two germline ends.

The sample holds a few counts of this clonotype. The chain joins TRBV20-1 to TRBJ2-4; TRBD2 matches at 8 bases. V gave up 5 bases and J gave up 9 bases; unmatched junction bases: 15. Germline-derived CDR1 and CDR2 are DFQATT and SNEGSKA (reference sequence). The CDR3 loop spans 15 amino acids. The CDR3 region has the DNA TGCAGTGCTTGGTCCCGGGAGGGCCCAGTTGGCATTCAGTACTTC. Protein: CSAWSREGPVGIQYF.

This clonotype was recorded at least ten times. The chain has TRBV20-1 and TRBJ1-1; D is possibly TRBD1 (5 bases). Germline assignment: CDR1 DFQATT and CDR2 SNEGSKA (reference sequence). V lost 0 bases and J 1 base, leaving 12 bases between the germline ends. The CDR3 has 15 amino acids. As DNA, the CDR3 is TGCAGTGCTAGAGACGGGACGGCCAGGAACACTGAAGCTTTCTTT. It is translated as CSARDGTARNTEAFF.